The subject of this entry is one T cell receptor (beta chain). What it binds is unknown. This record belongs to a study of T cell clones after liver transplantation. About the study: Standard immunosuppression, with no induction, continued until 12-24 months after transplant. General study points: Low donor cell numbers restricted donor-reactive repertoire measurement in a couple of subjects.

The protocol was immunoSEQ multiplex PCR, while the TCRdb copy is restricted to in-frame clones and leaves out a portion. The sample has roughly 100,000 clones, 75% to 90% seen once. V gave up 3 bases and J gave up 0 bases; unmatched junction bases: 4. Per germline, CDR1 MDHEN and CDR2 SYDVKM. The CDR3 extends over 15 amino acids. The source was CD4+ T cells from blood, collected before liver transplant. The gene calls are TRBV28 and TRBJ1-2; TRBD1 matches at 7 bases. The TCR sequence derives from a human donor who received a liver transplant. CDR3 nucleotide sequence: TGTGCCAGCAGTTTGCAGGGGGGAGCTAACTATGGCTACACCTTC. It specifies CASSLQGGANYGYTF.